This T cell receptor (beta chain) stems from a study of blood T cell repertoires in COVID-19. Clones were sequenced by immunoSEQ multiplex PCR, and TCRdb holds only the in-frame ones, with some missing. Of approximately 300,000 clones listed, 75% to 90% are singletons. The sequenced sample was peripheral blood. The receptor was isolated from a middle-aged woman with acute or convalescent COVID-19.

CDR3 in DNA: TGTGCCAGCAGCCCCCCGGCGGGACCCGGTGGTGAGCAGTTCTTC. Translating it yields CASSPPAGPGGEQFF. The chain joins TRBV7-3 to TRBJ2-1; D possibly corresponds to TRBD2 (6 bases). Trimming shortened V by 5 bases and J by 9 bases, and 20 bases separated the two germline ends. The CDR3 has 15 amino acids. Germline CDR1 reads SGHTA; CDR2 reads FQGTGA. Filled out from reference TRBV7-3 and TRBJ2-1, the complete variable domain reads GAGVSQTPSNKVTEKGKYVELRCDPISGHTALYWYRQSLGQGPEFLIYFQGTGAADDSGLPNDRFFAVRPEGSVSTLKIQRTERGDSAVYLCASSPPAGPGGEQFFGPGTRLTVL.